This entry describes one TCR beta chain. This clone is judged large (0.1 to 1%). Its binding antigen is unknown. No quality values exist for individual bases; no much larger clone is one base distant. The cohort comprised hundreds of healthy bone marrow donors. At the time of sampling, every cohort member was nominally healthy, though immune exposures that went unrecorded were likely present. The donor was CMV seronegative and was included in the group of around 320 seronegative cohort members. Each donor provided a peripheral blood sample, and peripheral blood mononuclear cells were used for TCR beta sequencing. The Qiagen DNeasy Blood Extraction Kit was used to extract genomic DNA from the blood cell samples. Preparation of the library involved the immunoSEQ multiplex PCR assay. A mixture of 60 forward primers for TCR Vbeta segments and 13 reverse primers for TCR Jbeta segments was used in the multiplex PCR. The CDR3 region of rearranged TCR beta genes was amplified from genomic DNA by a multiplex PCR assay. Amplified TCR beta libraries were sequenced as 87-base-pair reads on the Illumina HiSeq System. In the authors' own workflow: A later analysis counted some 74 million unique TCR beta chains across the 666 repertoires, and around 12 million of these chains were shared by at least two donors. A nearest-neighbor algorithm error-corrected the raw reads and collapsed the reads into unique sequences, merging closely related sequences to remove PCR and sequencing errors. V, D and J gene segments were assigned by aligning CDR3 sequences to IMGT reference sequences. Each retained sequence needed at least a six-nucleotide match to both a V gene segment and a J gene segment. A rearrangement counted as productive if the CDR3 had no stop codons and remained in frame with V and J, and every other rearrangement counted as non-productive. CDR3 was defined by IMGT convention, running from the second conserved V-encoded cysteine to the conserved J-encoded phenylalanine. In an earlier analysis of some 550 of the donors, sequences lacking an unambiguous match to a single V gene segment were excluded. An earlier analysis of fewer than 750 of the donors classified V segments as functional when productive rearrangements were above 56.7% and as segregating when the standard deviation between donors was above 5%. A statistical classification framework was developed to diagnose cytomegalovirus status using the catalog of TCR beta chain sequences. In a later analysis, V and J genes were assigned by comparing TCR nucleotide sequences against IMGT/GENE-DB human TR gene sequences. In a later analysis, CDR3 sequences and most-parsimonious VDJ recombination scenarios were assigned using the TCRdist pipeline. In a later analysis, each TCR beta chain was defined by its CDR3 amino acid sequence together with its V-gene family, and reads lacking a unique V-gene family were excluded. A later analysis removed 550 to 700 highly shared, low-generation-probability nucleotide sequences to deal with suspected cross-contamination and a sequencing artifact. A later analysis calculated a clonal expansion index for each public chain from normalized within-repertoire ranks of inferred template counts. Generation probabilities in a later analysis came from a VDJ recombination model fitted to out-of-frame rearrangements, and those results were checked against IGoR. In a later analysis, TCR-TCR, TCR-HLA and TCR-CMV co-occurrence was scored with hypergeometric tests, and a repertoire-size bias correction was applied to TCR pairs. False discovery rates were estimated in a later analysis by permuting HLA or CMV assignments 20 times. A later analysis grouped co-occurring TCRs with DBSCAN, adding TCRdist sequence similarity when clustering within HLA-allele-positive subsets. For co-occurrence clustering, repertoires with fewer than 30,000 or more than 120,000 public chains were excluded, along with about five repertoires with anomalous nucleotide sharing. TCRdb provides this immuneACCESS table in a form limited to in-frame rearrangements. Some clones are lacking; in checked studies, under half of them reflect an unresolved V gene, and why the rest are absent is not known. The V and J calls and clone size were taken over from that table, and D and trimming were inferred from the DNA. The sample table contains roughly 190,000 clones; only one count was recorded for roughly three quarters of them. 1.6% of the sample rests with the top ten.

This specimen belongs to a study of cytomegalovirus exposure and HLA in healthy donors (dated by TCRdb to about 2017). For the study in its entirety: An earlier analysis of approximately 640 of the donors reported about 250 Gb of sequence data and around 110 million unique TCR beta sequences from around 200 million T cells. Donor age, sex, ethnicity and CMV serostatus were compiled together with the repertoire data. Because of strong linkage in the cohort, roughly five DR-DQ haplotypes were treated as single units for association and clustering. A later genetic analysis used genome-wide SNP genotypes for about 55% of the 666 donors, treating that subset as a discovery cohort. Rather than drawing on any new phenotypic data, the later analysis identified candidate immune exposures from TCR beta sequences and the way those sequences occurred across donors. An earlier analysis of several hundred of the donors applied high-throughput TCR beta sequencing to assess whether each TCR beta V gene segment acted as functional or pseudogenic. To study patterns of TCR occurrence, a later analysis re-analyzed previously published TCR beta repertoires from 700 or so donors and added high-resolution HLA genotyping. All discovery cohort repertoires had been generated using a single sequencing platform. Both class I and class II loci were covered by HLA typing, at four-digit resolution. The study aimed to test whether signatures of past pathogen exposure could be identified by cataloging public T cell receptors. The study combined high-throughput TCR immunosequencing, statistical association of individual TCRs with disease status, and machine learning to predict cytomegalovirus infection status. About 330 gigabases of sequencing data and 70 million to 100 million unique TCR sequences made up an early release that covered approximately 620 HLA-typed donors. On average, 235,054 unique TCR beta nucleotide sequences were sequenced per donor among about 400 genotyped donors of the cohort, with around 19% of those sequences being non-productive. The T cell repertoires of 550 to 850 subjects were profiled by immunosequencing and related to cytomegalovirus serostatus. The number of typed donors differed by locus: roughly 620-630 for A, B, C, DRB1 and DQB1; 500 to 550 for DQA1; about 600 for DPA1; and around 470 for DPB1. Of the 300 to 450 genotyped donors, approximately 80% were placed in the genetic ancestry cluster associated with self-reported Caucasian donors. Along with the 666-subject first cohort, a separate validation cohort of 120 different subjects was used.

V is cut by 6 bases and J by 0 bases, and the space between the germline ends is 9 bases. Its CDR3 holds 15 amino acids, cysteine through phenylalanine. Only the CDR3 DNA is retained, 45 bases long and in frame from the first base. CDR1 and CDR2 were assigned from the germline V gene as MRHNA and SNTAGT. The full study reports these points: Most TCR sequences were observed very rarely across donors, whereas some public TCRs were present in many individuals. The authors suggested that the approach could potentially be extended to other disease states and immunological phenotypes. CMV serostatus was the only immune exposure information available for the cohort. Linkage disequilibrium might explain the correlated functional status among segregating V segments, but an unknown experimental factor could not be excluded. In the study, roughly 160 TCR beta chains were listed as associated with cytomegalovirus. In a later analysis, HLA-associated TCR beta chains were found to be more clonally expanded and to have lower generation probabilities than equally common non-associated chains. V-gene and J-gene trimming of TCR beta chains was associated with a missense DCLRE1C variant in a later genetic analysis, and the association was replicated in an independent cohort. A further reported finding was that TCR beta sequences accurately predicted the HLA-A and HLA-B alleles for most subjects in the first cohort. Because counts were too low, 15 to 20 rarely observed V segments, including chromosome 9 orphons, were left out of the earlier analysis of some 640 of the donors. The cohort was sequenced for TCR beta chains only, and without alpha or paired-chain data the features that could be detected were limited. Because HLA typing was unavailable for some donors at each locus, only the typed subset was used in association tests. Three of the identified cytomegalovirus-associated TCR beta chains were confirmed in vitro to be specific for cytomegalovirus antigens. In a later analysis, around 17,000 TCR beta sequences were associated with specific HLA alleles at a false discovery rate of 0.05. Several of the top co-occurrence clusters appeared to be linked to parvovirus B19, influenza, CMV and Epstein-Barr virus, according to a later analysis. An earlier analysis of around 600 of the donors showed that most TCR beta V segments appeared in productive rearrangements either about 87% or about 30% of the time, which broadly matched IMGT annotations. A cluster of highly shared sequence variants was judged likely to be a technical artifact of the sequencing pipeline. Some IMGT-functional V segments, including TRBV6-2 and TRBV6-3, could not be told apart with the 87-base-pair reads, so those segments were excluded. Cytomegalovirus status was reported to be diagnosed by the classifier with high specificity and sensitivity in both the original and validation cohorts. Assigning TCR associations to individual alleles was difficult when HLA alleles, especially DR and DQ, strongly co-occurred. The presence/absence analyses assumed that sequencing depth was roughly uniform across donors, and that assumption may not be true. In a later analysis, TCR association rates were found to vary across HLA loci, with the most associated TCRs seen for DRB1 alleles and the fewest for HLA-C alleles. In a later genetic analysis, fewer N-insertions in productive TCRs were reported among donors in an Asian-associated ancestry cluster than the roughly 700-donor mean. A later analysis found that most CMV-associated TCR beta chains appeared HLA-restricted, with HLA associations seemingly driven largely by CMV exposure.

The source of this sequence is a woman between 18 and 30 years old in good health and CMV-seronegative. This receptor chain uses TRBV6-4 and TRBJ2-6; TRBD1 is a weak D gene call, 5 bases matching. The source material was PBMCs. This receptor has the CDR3 CASSYDSSGANVLTF. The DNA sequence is TGTGCCAGCAGCTACGACAGCTCTGGGGCCAACGTCCTGACTTTC.